The sequence of this T cell receptor (beta chain) was determined in a study of blood T cell repertoires in COVID-19. Sequencing was performed with immunoSEQ multiplex PCR; in TCRdb, only in-frame clones are kept and a portion is missing. The sample has roughly 230,000 clones; over 70% are singletons. Germline CDR1 SGHKS, CDR2 YYEKEE (reference sequence). Deletions cut 1 base from V and 4 bases from J, with 12 bases between. The CDR3 extends over 15 amino acids. Sequences were obtained from peripheral blood. This TCR was recovered from a man aged 35 to 55 with acute or convalescent COVID-19. The V and J genes are TRBV5-5 and TRBJ1-5; D is undetermined. DNA for the CDR3: TGTGCCAGCAGCTTGACCGGGTCCTCGAATCAGCCCCAGCATTTT. Residues: CASSLTGSSNQPQHF.